The 29 T cell receptor beta chains below all came from one sample that was sequenced in a study of control samples from healthy donors and cancer patients. Only in-frame clones appear in the TCRdb table, and some are missing; sequencing was by immunoSEQ multiplex PCR. This sample has roughly 70,000 clones, with 75% to 90% found just once. The sample was blood. The receptor set was obtained from a man aged 50-59 years in good health.

This clone showed up just once. This chain joins TRBV7-8 and TRBJ1-5; 11 positions agree with TRBD1. Germline V gene sequence: CDR1 SGHVS, CDR2 FQNEAQ. V lost 4 bases to trimming and J lost 7 bases; unmatched junction nucleotides: 18. The CDR3 runs 19 residues. The DNA of the CDR3 is TGTGCCAGCAGCTCACTGCGGGACAGGGGGTTCGGGTACGGGCAGCCCCAGCATTTT. As protein: CASSSLRDRGFGYGQPQHF. Full variable domain (rest looked up from reference TRBV7-8 and TRBJ1-5): GAGVSQSPRYKVAKRGQDVALRCDPISGHVSLFWYQQALGQGPEFLTYFQNEAQLDKSGLPSDRFFAERPEGSVSTLKIQRTQQEDSAVYLCASSSLRDRGFGYGQPQHFGDGTRLSIL.

This chain uses TRBV5-5 with TRBJ1-3, with a tentative D call TRBD1 (5 bases). This CDR3 is 17 amino acids long. The V end was cut by 0 bases, the J end by 3 bases, with 16 bases between. Germline-derived CDR1 and CDR2 are SGHKS and YYEKEE (reference sequence). CDR3 sequence: CASSLAGRGGLGNTIYF. The CDR3 region has the DNA TGTGCCAGCAGCTTGGCTGGGAGGGGAGGCCTTGGAAACACCATATATTTT.

The chain is built from TRBV7-9 and TRBJ1-1; no firm D call. V was clipped by 3 bases and J by 6 bases, with 11 bases between them. Germline values: CDR1 SEHNR, CDR2 FQNEAQ (reference sequence). This CDR3 is 13 amino acids long. CDR3 in DNA: TGTGCCAGCAGCTTCGATGGGTATGCTGAAGCTTTCTTT. Its translation: CASSFDGYAEAFF.

The V call is TRBV9, the J call TRBJ2-2; 12 nucleotides line up with TRBD2. The CDR3 is 18 amino acids. J was trimmed by 1 base and V by 4 bases; bases with no gene match: 8. Germline V lookup: CDR1 SGDLS, CDR2 YYNGEE. The CDR3 region is CASSHTSGGLLNTGELFF. The CDR3 DNA reads as TGTGCCAGCAGCCACACTAGCGGGGGGTTGTTGAACACCGGGGAGCTGTTTTTT.

The rearrangement joins TRBV6-4 to TRBJ2-7; D gene uncertain. Trimming pared 8 bases from V and 6 bases from J, leaving 23 bases between. The length of the CDR3 is 15 residues. Germline assignment: CDR1 MRHNA and CDR2 SNTAGT. CDR3 DNA sequence: TGTGCCAGCGGTTTCTCCCAAGATCTCCTAGGCGAGCAGTACTTC. Amino acids: CASGFSQDLLGEQYF.

The rearrangement joins TRBV7-3 to TRBJ2-7; TRBD2 aligns across 8 bases. This CDR3 region has 14 residues. Germline V lookup: CDR1 SGHTA, CDR2 FQGTGA. V gave up 5 bases and J gave up 2 bases; unmatched junction bases: 5. The DNA of the CDR3 is TGTGCCAGCAGCCAAGCGGGGGCAGCCTACGAGCAGTACTTC. Translation: CASSQAGAAYEQYF.

This clone was found a few times. The chain combines TRBV6-2 or TRBV6-3 with TRBJ2-3; the D is unclear. Germline V CDR1 and CDR2: MNHEY, SVGEGT. CDR3 size: 14 residues. The V gene lost 5 bases and the J gene lost 1 base, with 10 bases spanning the gap. The CDR3 nucleotides are TGTGCCAGCAGTCTGGCTTCCGGCACAGATACGCAGTATTTT. Translating it yields CASSLASGTDTQYF.

To note about this clone: At one end, the junction sequence differs from germline, possibly due to a read error. The chain is built from TRBV6-2 or TRBV6-3 and TRBJ2-1; D might be TRBD1 or TRBD2, each matching 6 bases. The CDR3 contains 18 residues. The V gene's germline CDR1 is MNHEY and CDR2 SVGEGT. The CDR3 DNA reads as TGTGCCAGCAGCTACTCGAGTATTGGAGGGACAAACTACAATGAGCAGTTCTTC. Its translation is CASSYSSIGGTNYNEQFF.

The genes are TRBV6-5 and TRBJ2-7, with 7 bases that match TRBD2. The V gene's germline CDR1 is MNHEY and CDR2 SVGAGI. V was pared by 6 bases and J by 5 bases, with 10 bases of the junction left unmatched. CDR3 length equals 14 residues. CDR3 amino acids: CASSRGAGNDEQYF. As DNA, the CDR3 is TGTGCCAGCAGCCGGGGAGCGGGAAACGACGAGCAGTACTTC.

V is TRBV24-1 and J is TRBJ1-1; D is possibly TRBD1 (5 bases). The germline CDR1 and CDR2 sequences are KGHDR and SFDVKD. CDR3 length equals 14 residues. V was trimmed by 5 bases and J by 0 bases, leaving 9 bases between them. The CDR3 region has the DNA TGTGCCACCAGTGGTGCAGGGCTGAACACTGAAGCTTTCTTT. Its translation is CATSGAGLNTEAFF.

As DNA, the CDR3 is TGTGCCAGCACCTCCCTTTTATCATTGGGGGGGCGGACCACCGGGGAGCTGTTTTTT. Protein sequence: CASTSLLSLGGRTTGELFF. The genes are TRBV28 and TRBJ2-2; TRBD2 might be the D (7 bases). Germline V gene data show CDR1 as MDHEN and CDR2 as SYDVKM. V lost 7 bases and J lost 4, with 28 bases in between. This CDR3 is 19 amino acids long. Based on the CDR3 plus reference TRBV28 and TRBJ2-2, the full variable domain is DVKVTQSSRYLVKRTGEKVFLECVQDMDHENMFWYRQDPGLGLRLIYFSYDVKMKEKGDIPEGYSVSREKKERFSLILESASTNQTSMYLCASTSLLSLGGRTTGELFFGEGSRLTVL.

This clone was seen just once. V gene TRBV3-1 (or the pseudogene TRBV3-2) combines with J gene TRBJ2-3; 11 nucleotides agree with TRBD2. The CDR3 totals 17 residues. The ends lost 0 bases at V and 4 bases at J; junction bases unmatched: 6. In germline, CDR1 is LGHDT, CDR2 YNNKEL (reference sequence). The CDR3 region has the DNA TGTGCCAGCAGCCAAGAAGTACTAGCGGGAGTGTCAGATACGCAGTATTTT. Protein: CASSQEVLAGVSDTQYF.

The chain has TRBV11-2 and TRBJ1-6, with 7 positions matching TRBD1. The V gene end was trimmed by 0 bases and the J gene end by 16 bases; junction bases not matched to a gene: 6. The CDR3 is made up of 13 amino acids. The germline gives CDR1 SGHAT, CDR2 FQNNGV. CDR3 bases: TGTGCCAGCAGCTTAGATAGGGGGCCAAGTCTCCACTTT. This translates into CASSLDRGPSLHF.

The chain is built from TRBV7-2 and TRBJ2-1; D unresolved. Trimming shortened V by 3 bases and J by 10 bases, and 10 bases separated the two germline ends. The CDR3 extends over 12 amino acids. The germline CDR1 and CDR2 sequences are SGHTA and FQGNSA. DNA for the CDR3: TGTGCCAGCAGCTTGAATTTGGGGGAGCAGTTCTTC. It yields the protein CASSLNLGEQFF. The entire variable domain, with the rest obtained from reference TRBV7-2 and TRBJ2-1, is as follows: GAGVSQSPSNKVTEKGKDVELRCDPISGHTALYWYRQSLGQGLEFLIYFQGNSAPDKSGLPSDRFSAERTGGSVSTLTIQRTQQEDSAVYLCASSLNLGEQFFGPGTRLTVL.

This chain links TRBV11-1 with TRBJ2-1; 8 positions agree with TRBD2. Germline CDR1 is SGHAT and CDR2 is FQDESV (reference sequence). With 5 bases clipped from V and 5 bases from J, the junction kept 8 bases outside the gene matches. The CDR3 runs 15 residues. The CDR3, as DNA: TGTGCCAGCAGCCCTGCGAGCGGGGGTCACAATGAGCAGTTCTTC. Residues: CASSPASGGHNEQFF.

This rearrangement joins TRBV5-4 to TRBJ2-3; D ambiguous. Germline CDR1 reads SGHNT; CDR2 reads YYREEE (reference sequence). Trimming took off 7 bases at V and 2 bases at J, with 11 bases between the two ends. The CDR3 extends over 13 amino acids. Here the CDR3 DNA reads TGTGCCAGCGCTCGCGTCCACACAGATACGCAGTATTTT. Translation gives CASARVHTDTQYF.

This chain links TRBV7-4 with TRBJ1-1; D might be TRBD1 (5 bases). Deletions cut 1 base from V and 2 bases from J, with 17 bases between. Per germline, CDR1 SGHVT and CDR2 SQSDAQ. The CDR3 is made up of 17 amino acids. CDR3 sequence reads: CASSLEWGMRANTEAFF. The DNA for the CDR3 is TGTGCCAGCAGCTTAGAATGGGGGATGCGAGCCAACACTGAAGCTTTCTTT.

The chain carries TRBV5-4 and TRBJ2-5; TRBD2 agrees at 8 bases. CDR1 and CDR2 from the germline V gene are SGHNT and YYREEE (reference sequence). This CDR3 region has 14 residues. V lost 1 base, J lost 4 bases, and 3 bases stayed unmatched. The CDR3 nucleotides read TGTGCCAGCAGCTTGCGGGGGGGCCGAGAGACCCAGTACTTC. Translation: CASSLRGGRETQYF.

The V and J genes are TRBV3-1 (or the pseudogene TRBV3-2) and TRBJ2-1; D ambiguous. CDR1 LGHDT and CDR2 YNNKEL come from the germline V gene (reference sequence). The V end was cut by 0 bases, the J end by 0 bases, with 9 bases between. The CDR3 runs 16 residues. CDR3 coding DNA: TGTGCCAGCAGCCAAGAAGGGCTTCCCTCCTACAATGAGCAGTTCTTC. This gives the protein CASSQEGLPSYNEQFF.

The chain links TRBV11-2 to TRBJ2-2; D is perhaps TRBD2 (6 bases). V lost 6 bases and J 6 bases, leaving 17 bases between the germline ends. The germline V gene encodes CDR1 SGHAT and CDR2 FQNNGV. The CDR3 runs to 15 residues. CDR3 DNA sequence: TGTGCCAGCAGTTCTAGACTAGATCGGGCCGGGGAGCTGTTTTTT. This codes for CASSSRLDRAGELFF.

This clone was recorded once. The chain joins TRBV10-3 to TRBJ1-6; 8 bases match TRBD1. The CDR3 is 15 amino acids. Germline V gene data show CDR1 as ENHRY and CDR2 as SYGVKD. With V trimmed by 6 bases and J by 5 bases, 6 bases remained unmatched. The CDR3 DNA sequence: TGTGCCATCAGGCGGGCGGGACAGGATAATTCACCCCTCCACTTT. Residues: CAIRRAGQDNSPLHF.

The CDR3: CARSSRTGLGGVRSYEQYF. As DNA, the CDR3 is TGTGCCAGAAGCTCCAGGACAGGGTTGGGGGGAGTAAGGTCCTACGAGCAGTACTTC. The genes are TRBV5-3 and TRBJ2-7; the match to TRBD1 covers 8 bases. TRBV5-3 is an open reading frame, and its role is uncertain. The CDR3 runs 19 residues. The trim removed 3 bases at V and 1 base at J, leaving 18 bases unmatched.

The gene calls are TRBV6-5 and TRBJ1-1; a weak D match, TRBD1 (5 bases). CDR1 is MNHEY, CDR2 SVGAGI, per germline. The CDR3 contains 15 residues. V was trimmed by 1 base and J by 5 bases, leaving 14 bases between them. In DNA form, the CDR3 reads TGTGCCAGCAGTTACTGGGGCCCCTTGAGGACTGAAGCTTTCTTT. Its translation: CASSYWGPLRTEAFF.

This clone was recorded only once. The V gene is TRBV7-3, the J gene TRBJ2-7, with 8 bases fitting TRBD1. With 5 bases clipped from V and 4 bases from J, the junction kept 4 bases outside the gene matches. This CDR3 is 13 amino acids long. CDR1 and CDR2 (germline): SGHTA, FQGTGA. For the CDR3, the DNA is TGTGCCAGCAGCCTAGGGACAGGATACGAGCAGTACTTC. Translation: CASSLGTGYEQYF.

The chain links TRBV25-1 to TRBJ1-2, with no clear D. The CDR3 is made up of 12 amino acids. Germline values: CDR1 MGHDK, CDR2 SYGVNS. Deletions cut 4 bases from V and 4 bases from J, with 7 bases between. The chain's CDR3 is CASSGNSYGYTF. The CDR3 DNA sequence: TGTGCCAGCAGTGGCAATTCCTATGGCTACACCTTC.

The chain employs TRBV11-2 and TRBJ2-7, with TRBD2 matching 8 bases. Unmatched junction bases numbered 4, after V lost 3 bases and J lost 0 bases. This CDR3 region has 15 residues. Germline loops: CDR1 SGHAT, CDR2 FQNNGV. The CDR3: CASSFGSGASYEQYF. The CDR3 coding sequence is TGTGCCAGCAGCTTCGGTAGCGGGGCCTCCTACGAGCAGTACTTC. Together with reference TRBV11-2 and TRBJ2-7, the CDR3 gives the full variable domain: EAGVAQSPRYKIIEKRQSVAFWCNPISGHATLYWYQQILGQGPKLLIQFQNNGVVDDSQLPKDRFSAERLKGVDSTLKIQPAKLEDSAVYLCASSFGSGASYEQYFGPGTRLTVT.

The chain combines TRBV2 with TRBJ2-2; 16 nucleotides line up with TRBD2. The CDR3 runs to 18 residues. CDR1 and CDR2 (germline): SNHLY, FYNNEI. The J segment lost 5 bases and the V segment lost 6 bases, leaving 9 bases of the junction unmatched. DNA for the CDR3: TGTGCCAGCAGACCGGGACTAGCGGGAGGGCGGGGGACCGGGGAGCTGTTTTTT. Protein sequence: CASRPGLAGGRGTGELFF.

The chain carries TRBV27 and TRBJ2-5; 8 nucleotides line up with TRBD1. Germline-derived CDR1 and CDR2 are MNHEY and SMNVEV (reference sequence). The CDR3 contains 15 residues. J was trimmed by 3 bases and V by 1 base; bases with no gene match: 4. CDR3 sequence reads: CASSLFPGGEETQYF. The CDR3 nucleotides read TGTGCCAGCAGTTTATTTCCAGGGGGCGAAGAGACCCAGTACTTC.

The V and J genes are TRBV18 and TRBJ1-3; D gene ambiguous. V dropped 2 bases and J dropped 0 bases, with 8 bases sitting between them. CDR1 is KGHSH and CDR2 is LQKENI in the germline V gene. The CDR3 has 15 residues. CDR3 amino acids: CASSPLDTSGNTIYF. The DNA for the CDR3 is TGTGCCAGCTCACCATTAGACACCTCTGGAAACACCATATATTTT.